These 32 T cell receptor beta chains originate from one sample sequenced in a study of T cells in Graves' hyperthyroidism and ophthalmopathy. It was RNA transcripts that yielded the amplified TCR beta CDR3 regions. The TCR CDR3 first-round RT-PCR relied on the HTBI primer set. Via MiXCR, TCRdb re-called the multiplex PCR reads, giving one row per CDR3 protein. The data hold around 300,000 distinct CDR3 sequences, with roughly 13% observed a single time. Sequenced material: blood. Receptors were obtained from a woman aged 40 to 55 with Graves' hyperthyroidism.

The rearrangement links TRBV3-1 to TRBJ2-7; TRBD1 matches at 7 bases. This CDR3 contains 14 residues. CDR1 is LGHDT and CDR2 is YNNKEL in the germline V gene (reference sequence). V shed 3 bases and J 3 bases; nucleotides not matched to a gene: 5. Here the CDR3 reads CASSHRGTDYEQYF. The CDR3 DNA is TGTGCCAGCAGCCACCGAGGGACAGACTACGAGCAGTACTTC.

This clonotype was found many times. V gene TRBV15 combines with J gene TRBJ2-7; TRBD2 matches at 13 bases. The CDR3 length is 15 residues. Germline V gene sequence: CDR1 LNHNV, CDR2 YYDKDF (reference sequence). The J segment lost 6 bases and the V segment lost 5 bases, leaving 7 bases of the junction unmatched. The CDR3 DNA is TGTGCCACCAGCCCCGGGACTAGCGGGACTCTCGAGCAGTACTTC. Protein sequence: CATSPGTSGTLEQYF.

This clonotype was seen a handful of times. The chain employs TRBV19 and TRBJ1-1; tentative D call: TRBD1 (5 bases). The V gene's germline CDR1 is LNHDA and CDR2 SQIVND (reference sequence). V lost 7 bases to trimming and J lost 5 bases, with 11 bases between them. The CDR3 runs 12 residues. CDR3 bases: TGTGCCAGTAACTGGAGGGGAACTGAAGCTTTCTTT. The encoded protein is CASNWRGTEAFF. The whole variable domain, remainder taken from reference TRBV19 and TRBJ1-1, is DGGITQSPKYLFRKEGQNVTLSCEQNLNHDAMYWYRQDPGQGLRLIYYSQIVNDFQKGDIAEGYSVSREKKESFPLTVTSAQKNPTAFYLCASNWRGTEAFFGQGTRLTVV.

V is TRBV14 and J is TRBJ1-1; perhaps TRBD1 as D (6 bases). The germline V gene has CDR1 SGHDN and CDR2 FVKESK. V lost 4 bases, J lost 10 bases, and 16 bases lay in between. The CDR3 runs to 13 residues. The CDR3 bases are TGTGCCAGCAGCCGAGAGGACAGATCGAGAGCTTTCTTT. Translating gives CASSREDRSRAFF.

This clonotype was seen a handful of times. The chain employs TRBV5-1 and TRBJ2-3; D call uncertain. This CDR3 comprises 14 residues. Germline CDR1 SGHRS, CDR2 YFSETQ. V shed 0 bases and J shed 2 bases, with 7 bases lying between them. The CDR3 region has the DNA TGCGCCAGCAGCTTGGCCTTTAACACAGATACGCAGTATTTT. It codes for CASSLAFNTDTQYF.

As regards this clonotype: This may be a read error, as it is one base from a much larger clone. This chain joins TRBV19 and TRBJ1-1; a weak D match, TRBD1 (6 bases). The germline V gene encodes CDR1 LNHDA and CDR2 SQIVND (reference sequence). V lost 6 bases and J lost 1, with 15 bases in between. The CDR3 sequence is 15 residues long. CDR3 amino acids: CASSGGRGRNTEAFF. CDR3 nucleotide sequence: TGTGCCAGTAGCGGGGGCAGGGGACGGAACACTGAAGCTTTCTTT.

This clonotype turned up a few times. V gene TRBV6-1 combines with J gene TRBJ2-3; the D gene is possibly TRBD1 (5 bases). From germline, CDR1 is MNHNS and CDR2 SASEGT. V was clipped by 5 bases and J by 6 bases, with 18 bases between them. The CDR3 sequence is 15 residues long. CDR3 nucleotide sequence: TGTGCCAGCAGTACCTTCGGACAAGGGGTTGATACGCAGTATTTT. It encodes CASSTFGQGVDTQYF.

Concerning this clonotype: It may be a read error: a sequence one base away is much more abundant. This chain uses TRBV5-1 with TRBJ2-3; perhaps TRBD2 as D (6 bases). The CDR3 loop spans 15 amino acids. With 0 bases removed from V and 6 bases from J, the gap between germline ends came to 14 bases. CDR1 SGHRS and CDR2 YFSETQ come from the germline V gene. The CDR3 nucleotides are TGCGCCAGCAGCTTGGCCGGGAGATACGGGGATACGCAGTATTTT. Translation: CASSLAGRYGDTQYF.

This clonotype was seen repeatedly, ten times or more. The rearrangement uses TRBV27 and TRBJ2-3; D may be TRBD2 (5 bases). Trimming removed 7 bases from V and 6 bases from J, with 14 bases in between. Per the germline V gene, CDR1 is MNHEY and CDR2 is SMNVEV (reference sequence). The CDR3 runs 13 residues. The CDR3 DNA reads as TGTGCCAGCACCTTATATCGCGGGGATACGCAGTATTTT. It encodes CASTLYRGDTQYF.

In DNA form, the CDR3 reads TGTGCCAGCAGCAACGGACTAGCGGGCGAGCAGTACTTC. Translation gives CASSNGLAGEQYF. The chain uses TRBV7-9 and TRBJ2-7; TRBD2 matches 11 bases. V trimming: 5 bases; J trimming: 6 bases; junction bases outside the gene matches: 3. From germline, CDR1 is SEHNR and CDR2 FQNEAQ (reference sequence). The CDR3 consists of 13 residues.

This clonotype was counted between two and nine times. The CDR3 region has the DNA TGTGCCAGCAGCTTCGCGACCAGCATGCGCGATGAGCAGTTCTTC. It translates to CASSFATSMRDEQFF. The chain has TRBV5-8 and TRBJ2-1; D is ambiguous. The CDR3 totals 15 residues. The germline V gene has CDR1 SGHTS and CDR2 YDEGEE. The V end was cut by 2 bases, the J end by 8 bases, with 17 bases between.

This clonotype has a count of ten or more. The chain has TRBV6-1 and TRBJ2-7; 9 positions agree with TRBD1. There are 16 residues in the CDR3. The junction had 10 bases not matched to a gene; V was cut back by 4 bases and J by 3 bases. CDR1 and CDR2 from the germline V gene are MNHNS and SASEGT. CDR3 sequence (DNA): TGTGCCAGCAGTGCACCTGAGGGACAGGGAGGCTACGAGCAGTACTTC. Translated, it gives CASSAPEGQGGYEQYF.

Ten or more counts support this clonotype. Here the CDR3 DNA reads TGTGCCAGCAGTTTGGACAGGGAAGAGACAGATACGCAGTATTTT. Encoded protein: CASSLDREETDTQYF. V is TRBV28 and J is TRBJ2-3, with TRBD1 matching 8 bases. Per the germline V gene, CDR1 is MDHEN and CDR2 is SYDVKM. CDR3 length: 15 amino acids. Losses at the gene ends were 3 bases for V and 3 bases for J; bases not matched to a gene: 5.

Ten or more counts support this clonotype. The chain combines TRBV28 with TRBJ2-1; D is unresolved. Germline V gene lookup returns CDR1 MDHEN and CDR2 SYDVKM. This CDR3 region has 12 residues. Trimming stripped 2 bases from V and 4 bases from J, with 3 bases between. In nucleotides, the CDR3 is TGTGCCAGCAGTTTAATATACAATGAGCAGTTCTTC. It encodes CASSLIYNEQFF.

In its sample, this clonotype was seen a few times. This sequence joins TRBV6-5 and TRBJ1-1; D unclear. Trimming cost V 0 bases and J 2 bases, with 13 bases left between them. This CDR3 is built from 16 residues. CDR1 is MNHEY and CDR2 is SVGAGI in the germline V gene. The CDR3 DNA is TGTGCCAGCAGTTACTCTACACCGGGCCTAAACACTGAAGCTTTCTTT. It is translated as CASSYSTPGLNTEAFF.

This clonotype turned up a few times. The chain couples TRBV25-1 to TRBJ1-2; 7 bases fit TRBD1. This CDR3 has 18 amino acids. Trimming at V came to 3 bases and at J to 0 bases, leaving 13 bases not matched to a gene. Germline V lookup: CDR1 MGHDK, CDR2 SYGVNS. The CDR3 sequence: CASSDESGGHYSNYGYTF. CDR3 in DNA: TGTGCCAGCAGTGACGAGTCAGGGGGACACTACTCTAACTATGGCTACACCTTC.

This clonotype came up a few times. The rearrangement links TRBV5-1 to TRBJ2-3; TRBD1 agrees at 9 bases. Looked up from germline, CDR1 is SGHRS and CDR2 is YFSETQ. The CDR3 spans 16 residues. The trim removed 7 bases at V and 4 bases at J, leaving 13 bases unmatched. CDR3 nucleotide sequence: TGCGCCAGCGCGCTAGGGGACAGGGCTCTCCCAGATACGCAGTATTTT. It encodes CASALGDRALPDTQYF.

This chain links TRBV3-1 with TRBJ2-2, with TRBD1 matching over 9 bases. Per the germline V gene, CDR1 is LGHDT and CDR2 is YNNKEL (reference sequence). CDR3 length: 15 amino acids. Losses at the gene ends were 1 base for V and 3 bases for J; bases not matched to a gene: 0. The CDR3, as DNA: TGTGCCAGCAGCCAAGGGGACAGGGACACCGGGGAGCTGTTTTTT. Its translation: CASSQGDRDTGELFF.

Note on this clonotype: The junction and the germline gene differ at one end; a read error may be behind it. This chain joins TRBV28 and TRBJ2-7, with D unresolved. The CDR3 totals 14 residues. Looked up from germline, CDR1 is MDHEN and CDR2 is SYDVKM. CDR3 protein: CASSLIQPVRQLGF. In DNA, the CDR3 is TGTGCCAGCAGTCTTATCCAACCCGTACGCCAGCTAGGCTTC.

This clonotype came up many times. The chain combines TRBV7-9 with TRBJ2-7, with a possible D match to TRBD1 (6 bases). Germline V lookup: CDR1 SEHNR, CDR2 FQNEAQ (reference sequence). Trimming took off 4 bases at V and 6 bases at J, with 13 bases between the two ends. The CDR3 consists of 13 residues. CDR3 bases: TGTGCCAGCAGCTCCAGGGGACCCCTCGAGCAGTACTTC. Translation gives CASSSRGPLEQYF.

This clonotype was counted at least ten times. CDR3 in DNA: TGTGCCAGCTTCAAAGAGGGAAGCTCCTACAATGAGCAGTTCTTC. Its translation: CASFKEGSSYNEQFF. The chain links TRBV2 to TRBJ2-1, with a weak D call TRBD2 (5 bases). Per the germline V gene, CDR1 is SNHLY and CDR2 is FYNNEI. V lost 8 bases to trimming and J lost 0 bases, with 14 bases between them. The CDR3 loop spans 15 amino acids.

This clonotype was counted a single time. The chain links TRBV6-5 to TRBJ1-1; 9 positions agree with TRBD1. This CDR3 has 16 amino acids. V trimming: 3 bases; J trimming: 4 bases; junction bases outside the gene matches: 9. Per germline, CDR1 MNHEY and CDR2 SVGAGI. CDR3 in DNA: TGTGCCAGCAGTTATCGGGGACAGGGTGGGGGCACTGAAGCTTTCTTT. Residues: CASSYRGQGGGTEAFF.

This clonotype was counted once. A read error is possible here, since a much larger clone lies one base away. The chain is built from TRBV5-6 and TRBJ2-3; no reliable D call. The length of the CDR3 is 12 residues. Germline V gives CDR1 SGHDT, CDR2 YYEEEE. CDR3 in amino acids: CPSSFGTDTQYF. CDR3 bases: TGTCCCAGCAGCTTTGGCACAGATACGCAGTATTTT.

This clonotype was recorded a few times. CDR3 residues: CASSYTWTTVFLQFF. DNA for the CDR3: TGTGCCAGCAGTTATACCTGGACTACCGTTTTTTTGCAGTTCTTC. The chain has TRBV12-3 or TRBV12-4 and TRBJ2-1, with D possibly matching TRBD2 (6 bases). The CDR3 is 15 residues long. The V end lost 4 bases, the J end lost 12 bases, and 22 bases lay between the germline ends.

The V call is TRBV20-1, the J call TRBJ2-6, with a weak D call TRBD1 (5 bases). V lost 0 bases to trimming and J lost 4 bases, with 13 bases between them. This CDR3 is built from 16 residues. CDR1 and CDR2 (germline): DFQATT, SNEGSKA (reference sequence). CDR3 DNA: TGCAGTGCTAGAGACCGCAGGGTAACCGGGGCCAACGTCCTGACTTTC. Translating gives CSARDRRVTGANVLTF.

This clonotype was seen only a few times. The chain has TRBV19 and TRBJ2-5; TRBD2 agrees at 13 bases. V lost 5 bases and J lost 2; bases outside the gene matches: 5. CDR1 LNHDA and CDR2 SQIVND come from the germline V gene (reference sequence). CDR3 size: 16 residues. CDR3 in amino acids: CASSSGLAGVQETQYF. The CDR3, as DNA: TGTGCCAGTAGTTCCGGACTAGCGGGAGTTCAAGAGACCCAGTACTTC.

This clonotype was detected ten times or more. The gene calls are TRBV28 and TRBJ2-1; D possibly corresponds to TRBD2 (6 bases). The V and J ends lost 4 bases and 0 bases respectively, with 13 bases between them. The CDR3 sequence is 16 residues long. Germline V gene lookup returns CDR1 MDHEN and CDR2 SYDVKM. CDR3 DNA sequence: TGTGCCAGCAGTTCCTTGATAGCGGTCTCCTACAATGAGCAGTTCTTC. The encoded protein is CASSSLIAVSYNEQFF.

This clonotype has just a few counts. It may be a read error: a sequence one base away is much more abundant. V and J are TRBV12-3 or TRBV12-4 and TRBJ1-6, with no clear D. This CDR3 region has 14 residues. CDR3: CASTKDGRNSPPHF. The CDR3 DNA reads TGTGCCAGCACCAAGGACGGGAGAAATTCACCCCCCCACTTT.

This chain connects TRBV5-1 to TRBJ1-4; 8 nucleotides align to TRBD1. Germline CDR1 and CDR2: SGHRS and YFSETQ. V shed 0 bases and J 4 bases; nucleotides not matched to a gene: 5. This CDR3 is 16 amino acids long. The CDR3 sequence is CASSLGVTGDNEKLFF. In nucleotides, the CDR3 is TGCGCCAGCAGCTTGGGGGTGACAGGGGATAATGAAAAACTGTTTTTT. Full variable domain (rest looked up from reference TRBV5-1 and TRBJ1-4): KAGVTQTPRYLIKTRGQQVTLSCSPISGHRSVSWYQQTPGQGLQFLFEYFSETQRNKGNFPGRFSGRQFSNSRSEMNVSTLELGDSALYLCASSLGVTGDNEKLFFGSGTQLSVL.

This clonotype has just a few counts. The V gene is TRBV18, the J gene TRBJ1-2; 7 nucleotides align to TRBD1. CDR1 is KGHSH, CDR2 LQKENI, per germline. The V segment lost 5 bases and the J segment 2 bases; nucleotides outside the gene matches: 8. This CDR3 has 15 amino acids. CDR3 sequence (DNA): TGTGCCAGCTCAGGCGCCGGGACAGACAACTATGGCTACACCTTC. The encoded protein is CASSGAGTDNYGYTF. Looking up the rest from reference TRBV18 and TRBJ1-2 gives the full variable domain: NAGVMQNPRHLVRRRGQEARLRCSPMKGHSHVYWYRQLPEEGLKFMVYLQKENIIDESGMPKERFSAEFPKEGPSILRIQQVVRGDSAAYFCASSGAGTDNYGYTFGSGTRLTVV.

This clonotype was seen more than once but under ten times. The chain has TRBV2 and TRBJ2-1; 7 bases agree with TRBD2. CDR1 is SNHLY and CDR2 is FYNNEI in the germline V gene. The V and J ends lost 0 bases and 9 bases, in that order; junction bases with no gene match: 5. CDR3 size: 14 residues. CDR3 region: CASSEALAGVEQFF. CDR3 in DNA: TGTGCCAGCAGTGAAGCGCTCGCGGGAGTTGAGCAGTTCTTC.

This clonotype was detected ten times or more. The CDR3 protein is CASSLRLGTSGNTIYF. The DNA of the CDR3 is TGTGCCAGCAGCCTCCGTCTGGGGACCTCTGGAAACACCATATATTTT. This chain joins TRBV7-9 and TRBJ1-3; tentative D call: TRBD1 (5 bases). V shed 5 bases and J shed 0 bases, with 14 bases lying between them. The CDR3 has 16 residues. Germline CDR1 reads SEHNR; CDR2 reads FQNEAQ (reference sequence).